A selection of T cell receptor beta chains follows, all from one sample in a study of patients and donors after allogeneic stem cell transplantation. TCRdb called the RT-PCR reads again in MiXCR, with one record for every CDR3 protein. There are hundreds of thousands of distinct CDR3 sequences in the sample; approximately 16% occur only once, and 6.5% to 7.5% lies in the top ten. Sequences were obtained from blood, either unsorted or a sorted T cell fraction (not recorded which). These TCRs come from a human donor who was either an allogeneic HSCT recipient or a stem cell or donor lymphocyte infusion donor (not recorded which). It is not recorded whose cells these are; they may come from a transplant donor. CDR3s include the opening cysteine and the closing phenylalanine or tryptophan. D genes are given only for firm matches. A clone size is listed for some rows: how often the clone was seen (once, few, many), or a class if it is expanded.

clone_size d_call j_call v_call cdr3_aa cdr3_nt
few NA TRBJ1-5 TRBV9 CASSERGDQPQHF TGTGCCAGCAGCGAGCGAGGCGATCAGCCCCAGCATTTT
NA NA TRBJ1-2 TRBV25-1 CASRHRARSGYTF TGTGCCAGCAGGCACAGGGCTCGGAGTGGCTACACCTTC
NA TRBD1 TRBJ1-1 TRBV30 CAWSVFGTGGARAFF TGTGCCTGGAGTGTTTTTGGGACAGGGGGCGCGAGGGCTTTCTTT
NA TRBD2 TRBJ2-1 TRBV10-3 CAISVLGTSGGNEQFF TGTGCCATCAGTGTACTCGGGACTAGCGGGGGCAATGAGCAGTTCTTC
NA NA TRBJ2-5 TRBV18 CASSPLPGNGQETQYF TGTGCCAGCTCACCACTTCCGGGTAACGGCCAAGAGACCCAGTACTTC
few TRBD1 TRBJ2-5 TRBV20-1 CSAIGQGQETQYF TGCAGTGCAATCGGACAGGGACAAGAGACCCAGTACTTC
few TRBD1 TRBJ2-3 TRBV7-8 CASSSDSGPGQRVTTQYF TGTGCCAGCAGCTCCGACTCCGGACCGGGACAGAGGGTGACAACGCAGTATTTT
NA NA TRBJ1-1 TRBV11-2 CASSHTRGGGRTEAFF TGTGCCAGCAGCCATACTAGGGGGGGCGGTAGGACTGAAGCTTTCTTT
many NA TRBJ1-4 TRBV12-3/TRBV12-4 CASSLVNEKLFF TGTGCCAGCAGTTTGGTTAATGAAAAACTGTTTTTT
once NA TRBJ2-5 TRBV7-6 CASSLAPTSTQETQYF TGTGCCAGCAGCTTAGCCCCGACTAGTACACAAGAGACCCAGTACTTC
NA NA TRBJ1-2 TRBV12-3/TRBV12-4 CASRQLRTDNYGYTF TGTGCCAGCAGACAACTTAGGACGGATAACTATGGCTACACCTTC
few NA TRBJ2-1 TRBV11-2 CASSLVAGLAYRNYNEQFF TGTGCCAGCAGCTTAGTGGCGGGTCTAGCCTACAGAAACTACAATGAGCAGTTCTTC
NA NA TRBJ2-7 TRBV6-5 CASRNMGGVYF TGTGCCAGCAGGAACATGGGGGGAGTGTACTTC
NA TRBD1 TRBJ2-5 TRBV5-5 CASSSTGARGETQYF TGTGCCAGCAGCTCGACAGGGGCACGGGGAGAGACCCAGTACTTC
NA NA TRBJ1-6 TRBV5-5 CASSPRDSGNNSPLHF TGTGCCAGCAGCCCCCGGGACTCCGGCAATAATTCACCCCTCCACTTT
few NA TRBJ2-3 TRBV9 CASSVDYRADTQYF TGTGCCAGCAGCGTGGACTATAGGGCAGATACGCAGTATTTT